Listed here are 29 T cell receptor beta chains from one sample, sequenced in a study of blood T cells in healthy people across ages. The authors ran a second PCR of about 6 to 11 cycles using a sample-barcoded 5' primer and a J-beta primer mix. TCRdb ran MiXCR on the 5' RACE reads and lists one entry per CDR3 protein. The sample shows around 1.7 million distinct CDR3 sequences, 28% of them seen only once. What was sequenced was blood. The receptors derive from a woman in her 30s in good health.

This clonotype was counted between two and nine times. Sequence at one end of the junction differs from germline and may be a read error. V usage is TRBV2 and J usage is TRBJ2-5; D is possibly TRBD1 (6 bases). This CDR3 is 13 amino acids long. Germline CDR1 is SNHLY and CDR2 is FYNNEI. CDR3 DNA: TGTGCCAGCGGTGAAGGCAGGGGAGAGACCCAGTACTTC. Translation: CASGEGRGETQYF. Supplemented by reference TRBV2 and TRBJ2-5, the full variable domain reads EPEVTQTPSHQVTQMGQEVILRCVPISNHLYFYWYRQILGQKVEFLVSFYNNEISEKSEIFDDQFSVERPDGSNFTLKIRSTKLEDSAMYFCASGEGRGETQYFGPGTRLLVL.

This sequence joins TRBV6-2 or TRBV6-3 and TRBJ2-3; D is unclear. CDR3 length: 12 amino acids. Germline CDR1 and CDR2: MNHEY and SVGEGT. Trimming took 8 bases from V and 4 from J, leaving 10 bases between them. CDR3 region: CASGTRPDTQYF. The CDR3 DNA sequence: TGTGCCAGCGGTACGAGGCCAGATACGCAGTATTTT.

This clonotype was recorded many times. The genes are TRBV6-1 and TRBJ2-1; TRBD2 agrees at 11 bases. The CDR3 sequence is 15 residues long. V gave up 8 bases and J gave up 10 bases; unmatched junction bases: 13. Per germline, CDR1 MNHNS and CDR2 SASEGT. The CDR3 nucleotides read TGTGCCAGCCTAACCTCTAGCGGGGGGCGATCGGAGCAGTTCTTC. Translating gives CASLTSSGGRSEQFF.

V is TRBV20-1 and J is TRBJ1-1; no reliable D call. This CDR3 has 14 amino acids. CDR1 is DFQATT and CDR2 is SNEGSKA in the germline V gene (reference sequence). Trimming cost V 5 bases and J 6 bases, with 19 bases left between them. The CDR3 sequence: CSASRGYQTAEAFF. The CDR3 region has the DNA TGCAGTGCTTCCCGTGGGTACCAGACGGCTGAAGCTTTCTTT.

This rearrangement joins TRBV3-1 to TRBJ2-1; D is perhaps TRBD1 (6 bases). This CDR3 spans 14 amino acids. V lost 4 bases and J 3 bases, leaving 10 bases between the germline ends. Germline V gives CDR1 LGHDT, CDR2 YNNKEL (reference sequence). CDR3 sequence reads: CASSPRQDYNEQFF. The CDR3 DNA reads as TGTGCCAGCAGCCCTAGACAGGACTACAATGAGCAGTTCTTC.

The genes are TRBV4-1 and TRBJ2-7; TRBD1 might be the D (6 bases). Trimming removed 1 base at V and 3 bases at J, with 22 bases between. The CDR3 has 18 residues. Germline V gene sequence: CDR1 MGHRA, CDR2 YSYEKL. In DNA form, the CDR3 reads TGCGCCAGCAGCCAAGGGGTCCACAGGGATCCCTTTTACTACGAGCAGTACTTC. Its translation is CASSQGVHRDPFYYEQYF.

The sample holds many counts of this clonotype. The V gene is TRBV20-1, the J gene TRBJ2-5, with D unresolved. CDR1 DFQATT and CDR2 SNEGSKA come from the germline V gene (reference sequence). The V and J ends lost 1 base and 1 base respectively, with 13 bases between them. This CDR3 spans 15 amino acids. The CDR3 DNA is TGCAGTGCTAGAGTATTGGGAACTACCCAAGAGACCCAGTACTTC. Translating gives CSARVLGTTQETQYF.

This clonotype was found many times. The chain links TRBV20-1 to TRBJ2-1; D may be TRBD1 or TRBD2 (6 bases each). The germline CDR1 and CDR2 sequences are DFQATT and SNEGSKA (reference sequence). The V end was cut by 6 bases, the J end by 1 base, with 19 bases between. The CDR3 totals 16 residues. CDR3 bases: TGCAGTGCCGACGATGAGGGGGGAGTGTCCTACAATGAGCAGTTCTTC. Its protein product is CSADDEGGVSYNEQFF.

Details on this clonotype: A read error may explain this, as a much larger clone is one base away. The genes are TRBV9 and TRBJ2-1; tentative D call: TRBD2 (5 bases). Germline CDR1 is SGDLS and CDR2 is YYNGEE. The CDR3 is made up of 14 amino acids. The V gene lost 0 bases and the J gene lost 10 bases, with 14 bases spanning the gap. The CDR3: CASSVEGVSYEQFF. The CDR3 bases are TGTGCCAGCAGCGTAGAGGGAGTCTCCTACGAGCAGTTCTTC.

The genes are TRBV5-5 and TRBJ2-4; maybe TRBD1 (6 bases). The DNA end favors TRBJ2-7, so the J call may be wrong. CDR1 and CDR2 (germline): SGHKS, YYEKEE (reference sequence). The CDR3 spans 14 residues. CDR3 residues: CASSATGSSAEQYF. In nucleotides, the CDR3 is TGTGCCAGCAGCGCGACAGGTTCTTCCGCCGAGCAGTACTTC.

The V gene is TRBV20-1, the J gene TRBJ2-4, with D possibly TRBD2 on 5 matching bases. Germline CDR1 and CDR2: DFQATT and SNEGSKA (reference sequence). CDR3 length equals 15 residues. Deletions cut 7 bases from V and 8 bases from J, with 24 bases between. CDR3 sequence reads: CSVTRPGFEEDIQYF. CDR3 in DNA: TGCAGTGTTACCCGACCGGGATTCGAAGAGGACATTCAGTACTTC.

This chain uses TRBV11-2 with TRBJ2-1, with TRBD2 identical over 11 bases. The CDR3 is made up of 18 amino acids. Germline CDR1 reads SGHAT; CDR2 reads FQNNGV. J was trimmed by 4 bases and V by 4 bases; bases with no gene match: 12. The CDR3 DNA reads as TGTGCCAGCAGCTCATCACCCGCGGGACTAGCGGATTACAATGAGCAGTTCTTC. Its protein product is CASSSSPAGLADYNEQFF. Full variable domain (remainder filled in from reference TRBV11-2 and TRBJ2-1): EAGVAQSPRYKIIEKRQSVAFWCNPISGHATLYWYQQILGQGPKLLIQFQNNGVVDDSQLPKDRFSAERLKGVDSTLKIQPAKLEDSAVYLCASSSSPAGLADYNEQFFGPGTRLTVL.

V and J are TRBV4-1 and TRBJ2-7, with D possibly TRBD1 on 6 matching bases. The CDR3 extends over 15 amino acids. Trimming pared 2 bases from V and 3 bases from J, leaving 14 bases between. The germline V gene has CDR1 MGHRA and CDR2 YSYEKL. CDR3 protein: CASSQIQGEDYEQYF. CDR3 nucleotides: TGCGCCAGCAGCCAAATACAGGGTGAGGACTACGAGCAGTACTTC.

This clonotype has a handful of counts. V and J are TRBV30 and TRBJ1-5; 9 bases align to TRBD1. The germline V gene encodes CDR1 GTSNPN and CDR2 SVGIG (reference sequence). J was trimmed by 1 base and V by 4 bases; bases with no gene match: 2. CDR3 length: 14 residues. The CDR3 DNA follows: TGTGCCTGGACACAGGGGGCAAGCAATCAGCCCCAGCATTTT. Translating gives CAWTQGASNQPQHF.

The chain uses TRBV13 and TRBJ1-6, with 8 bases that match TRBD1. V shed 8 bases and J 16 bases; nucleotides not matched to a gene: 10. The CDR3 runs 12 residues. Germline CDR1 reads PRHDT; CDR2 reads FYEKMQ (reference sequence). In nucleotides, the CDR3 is TGTGCCAGCCCCTATATGGACAGGGCGCTCCACTTT. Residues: CASPYMDRALHF.

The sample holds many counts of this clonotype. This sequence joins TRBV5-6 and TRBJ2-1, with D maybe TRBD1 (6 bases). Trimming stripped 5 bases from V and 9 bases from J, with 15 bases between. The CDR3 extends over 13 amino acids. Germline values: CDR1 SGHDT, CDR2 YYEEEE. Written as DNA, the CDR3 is TGTGCCAGCAGTGACTACAGGGTTACTGAGCAGTTCTTC. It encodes CASSDYRVTEQFF.

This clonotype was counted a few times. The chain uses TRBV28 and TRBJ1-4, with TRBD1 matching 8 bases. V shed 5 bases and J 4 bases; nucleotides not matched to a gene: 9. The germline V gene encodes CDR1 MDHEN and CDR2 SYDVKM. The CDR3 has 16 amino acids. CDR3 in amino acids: CASSTRSTGVNEKLFF. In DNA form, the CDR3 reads TGTGCCAGCAGTACTCGCTCGACAGGGGTTAATGAAAAACTGTTTTTT.

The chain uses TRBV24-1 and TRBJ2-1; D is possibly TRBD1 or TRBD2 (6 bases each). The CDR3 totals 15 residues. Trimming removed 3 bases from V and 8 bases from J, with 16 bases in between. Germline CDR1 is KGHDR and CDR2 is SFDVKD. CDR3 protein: CATSDPGARGYEQFF. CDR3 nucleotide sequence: TGTGCCACCAGTGATCCGGGGGCGCGGGGCTATGAGCAGTTCTTC.

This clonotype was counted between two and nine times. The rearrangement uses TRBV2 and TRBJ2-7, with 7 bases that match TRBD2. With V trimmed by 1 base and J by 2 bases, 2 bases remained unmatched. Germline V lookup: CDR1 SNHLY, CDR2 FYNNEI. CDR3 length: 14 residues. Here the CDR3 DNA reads TGTGCCAGCAGTGAAGGGGGGGGAACCTACGAGCAGTACTTC. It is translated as CASSEGGGTYEQYF.

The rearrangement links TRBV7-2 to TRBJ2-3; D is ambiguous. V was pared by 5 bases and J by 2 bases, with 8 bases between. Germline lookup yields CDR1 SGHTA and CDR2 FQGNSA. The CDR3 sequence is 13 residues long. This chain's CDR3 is CASSIFYTDTQYF. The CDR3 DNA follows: TGTGCCAGCAGCATATTTTACACAGATACGCAGTATTTT.

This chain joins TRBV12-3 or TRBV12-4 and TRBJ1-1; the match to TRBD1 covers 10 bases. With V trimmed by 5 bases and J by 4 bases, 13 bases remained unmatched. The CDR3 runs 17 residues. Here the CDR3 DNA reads TGTGCCAGCAGTCCAGTCCCGGGACAGGGGTTGGGCACTGAAGCTTTCTTT. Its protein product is CASSPVPGQGLGTEAFF.

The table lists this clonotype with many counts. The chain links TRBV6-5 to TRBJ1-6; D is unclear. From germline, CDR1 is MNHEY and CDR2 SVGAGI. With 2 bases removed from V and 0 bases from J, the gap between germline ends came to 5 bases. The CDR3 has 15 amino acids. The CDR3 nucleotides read TGTGCCAGCAGTTACGGGAGCTCCTATAATTCACCCCTCCACTTT. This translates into CASSYGSSYNSPLHF.

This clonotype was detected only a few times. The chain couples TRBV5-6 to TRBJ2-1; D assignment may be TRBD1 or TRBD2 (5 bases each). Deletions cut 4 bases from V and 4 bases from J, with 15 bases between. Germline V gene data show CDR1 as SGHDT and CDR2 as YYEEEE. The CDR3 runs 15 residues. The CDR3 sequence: CASSLVEGLYNEQFF. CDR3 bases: TGTGCCAGCAGCCTCGTCGAGGGGCTTTACAATGAGCAGTTCTTC.

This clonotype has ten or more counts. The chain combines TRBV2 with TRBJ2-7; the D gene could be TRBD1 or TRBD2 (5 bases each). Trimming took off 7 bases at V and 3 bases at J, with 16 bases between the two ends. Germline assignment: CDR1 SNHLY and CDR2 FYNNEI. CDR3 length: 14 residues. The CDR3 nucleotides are TGTGCCAGCACTACGGGGCGGAACCTCTACGAGCAGTACTTC. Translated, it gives CASTTGRNLYEQYF.

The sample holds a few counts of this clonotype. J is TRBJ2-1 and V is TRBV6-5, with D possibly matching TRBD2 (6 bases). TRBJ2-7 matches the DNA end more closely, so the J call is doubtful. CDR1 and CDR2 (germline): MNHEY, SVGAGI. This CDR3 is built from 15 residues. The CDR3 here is CASSDASVSYNEQYF. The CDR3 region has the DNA TGTGCCAGCAGTGACGCTAGCGTCTCCTACAATGAGCAGTACTTC.

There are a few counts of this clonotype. The chain's CDR3 is CASSVAAGTEAFF. The DNA of the CDR3 is TGTGCCAGCAGCGTAGCTGCAGGTACTGAAGCTTTCTTT. The chain joins TRBV9 to TRBJ1-1, with D uncertain. Germline CDR1 SGDLS, CDR2 YYNGEE. The CDR3 contains 13 residues. The germline V and J ends were trimmed by 0 bases and 5 bases, with 8 bases remaining between them.

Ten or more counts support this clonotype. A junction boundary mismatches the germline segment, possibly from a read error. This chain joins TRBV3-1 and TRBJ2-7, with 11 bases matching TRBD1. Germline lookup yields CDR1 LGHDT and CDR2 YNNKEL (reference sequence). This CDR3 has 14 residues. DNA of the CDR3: TGCGCCAGCAGCCAGGACAGGGGGCCCTACGAGCAGTACTTC. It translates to CASSQDRGPYEQYF.

CDR3 loop: CASSPPGLVVRYEQYF. The CDR3 DNA follows: TGTGCCAGCAGTCCACCGGGACTAGTGGTTCGCTACGAGCAGTACTTC. V is TRBV6-1 and J is TRBJ2-7; TRBD2 matches 8 bases. CDR3 length: 16 residues. Germline CDR1 reads MNHNS; CDR2 reads SASEGT. J lost 3 bases, V lost 5 bases, and 12 bases had no gene match.

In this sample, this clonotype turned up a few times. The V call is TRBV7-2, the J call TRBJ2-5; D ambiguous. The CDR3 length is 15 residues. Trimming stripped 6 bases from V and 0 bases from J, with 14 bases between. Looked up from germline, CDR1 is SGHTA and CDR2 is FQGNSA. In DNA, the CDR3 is TGTGCCAGCAGTCAGGCCGGACGGTACCAAGAGACCCAGTACTTC. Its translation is CASSQAGRYQETQYF.